Below are 16 T cell receptor beta chains sequenced from a single sample in a study of PD-1 blockade in mismatch repair-deficient tumors. Assay: immunoSEQ multiplex PCR; the TCRdb copy retains only in-frame clones and omits some. The data contain around 14,000 clones, about four fifths of them singletons. These receptors' antigens are unknown. Time point specified: roughly 10-day in vitro stimulation with candidate neoantigen peptide 5. The material sequenced was cells cultured in vitro, taken from a patient treated with pembrolizumab. The source is an adult with mismatch repair-deficient cancer.

This CDR3 is CATSGDHNTGELFF. The CDR3 DNA is TGTGCCACCAGCGGTGACCATAACACCGGGGAGCTGTTTTTT. V gene TRBV15 combines with J gene TRBJ2-2; D is unresolved. Germline assignment: CDR1 LNHNV and CDR2 YYDKDF (reference sequence). CDR3 length: 14 residues. Trimming shortened V by 5 bases and J by 2 bases, and 9 bases separated the two germline ends. The whole variable domain, filled in from reference TRBV15 and TRBJ2-2, reads DAMVIQNPRYQVTQFGKPVTLSCSQTLNHNVMYWYQQKSSQAPKLLFHYYDKDFNNEADTPDNFQSRRPNTSFCFLDIRSPGLGDTAMYLCATSGDHNTGELFFGEGSRLTVL.

The chain joins TRBV2 to TRBJ1-6, with D possibly being TRBD1 (5 bases). The CDR3 has 14 residues. CDR1 is SNHLY, CDR2 FYNNEI, per germline. The V and J ends lost 8 bases and 10 bases respectively, with 18 bases between them. In DNA form, the CDR3 reads TGTGCCAGCGGACCGAGAAGGGGTTACTCACCCCTCCACTTT. Its protein is CASGPRRGYSPLHF.

The rearrangement links TRBV6-5 to TRBJ1-3; the match to TRBD1 covers 7 bases. This CDR3 contains 14 residues. The germline gives CDR1 MNHEY, CDR2 SVGAGI. V lost 6 bases and J lost 1; bases outside the gene matches: 3. CDR3 sequence reads: CASRPGGSGNTIYF. CDR3 DNA: TGTGCCAGCAGGCCAGGGGGATCTGGAAACACCATATATTTT.

This clone was detected a few times. This chain connects TRBV5-1 to TRBJ2-7, with D perhaps TRBD1 (6 bases). CDR1 SGHRS and CDR2 YFSETQ come from the germline V gene. This CDR3 comprises 14 residues. V lost 4 bases, J lost 2 bases, and 13 bases lay in between. The CDR3 DNA follows: TGCGCCAGCAGCAGGACCGGACAGACCTACGAGCAGTACTTC. Protein product: CASSRTGQTYEQYF. The whole variable domain, remainder taken from reference TRBV5-1 and TRBJ2-7, is KAGVTQTPRYLIKTRGQQVTLSCSPISGHRSVSWYQQTPGQGLQFLFEYFSETQRNKGNFPGRFSGRQFSNSRSEMNVSTLELGDSALYLCASSRTGQTYEQYFGPGTRLTVT.

The chain employs TRBV2 and TRBJ1-5; 8 nucleotides line up with TRBD1. CDR1 and CDR2 (germline): SNHLY, FYNNEI. Trimming removed 8 bases from V and 7 bases from J; junction bases left unmatched: 4. This CDR3 comprises 12 residues. CDR3 nucleotides: TGTGCCAGCCAGGGGGCTGGACAGCCCCAGCATTTT. Its translation is CASQGAGQPQHF.

The V gene is TRBV2, the J gene TRBJ2-7, with 9 bases that match TRBD2. Germline assignment: CDR1 SNHLY and CDR2 FYNNEI. This CDR3 region has 15 residues. V lost 7 bases to trimming and J lost 4 bases; unmatched junction nucleotides: 11. CDR3 loop: CASIPRLAGSYEQYF. Written as DNA, the CDR3 is TGTGCCAGCATCCCCAGGCTAGCGGGATCTTACGAGCAGTACTTC.

The rearrangement links TRBV19 to TRBJ2-6; TRBD2 might be the D (5 bases). Germline loops: CDR1 LNHDA, CDR2 SQIVND (reference sequence). The CDR3 covers 18 residues. Trimming removed 4 bases at V and 0 bases at J, with 16 bases between. Here the CDR3 DNA reads TGTGCCAGTAGTACCAGGAACTTCGGACTCTCTGGGGCCAACGTCCTGACTTTC. It yields the protein CASSTRNFGLSGANVLTF.

This clone has just a few counts. V usage is TRBV5-1 and J usage is TRBJ1-1, with D perhaps matching TRBD1 (5 bases). This CDR3 comprises 14 residues. V lost 4 bases, J lost 1 base, and 11 bases lay in between. Germline loops: CDR1 SGHRS, CDR2 YFSETQ. The CDR3 region is CASSRDSSNTEAFF. DNA of the CDR3: TGCGCCAGCAGCCGAGACAGCTCGAACACTGAAGCTTTCTTT.

The V gene is TRBV30, the J gene TRBJ2-1, with 15 bases aligning to TRBD2. Germline V gives CDR1 GTSNPN, CDR2 SVGIG (reference sequence). After removal of 2 bases from V and 9 bases from J, the junction contained 2 bases not matched to a gene. CDR3 size: 14 residues. CDR3 residues: CAWSMGLAGGEQFF. The CDR3 region has the DNA TGTGCCTGGAGTATGGGACTAGCGGGAGGTGAGCAGTTCTTC.

The V and J genes are TRBV7-8 and TRBJ2-1; TRBD2 aligns across 7 bases. The germline V gene encodes CDR1 SGHVS and CDR2 FQNEAQ. After removal of 1 base from V and 6 bases from J, the junction contained 12 bases not matched to a gene. There are 17 residues in the CDR3. The CDR3 bases are TGTGCCAGCAGCTTAGACGAGATGAGGCGGGAGATCAATGAGCAGTTCTTC. It translates to CASSLDEMRREINEQFF.

The CDR3 DNA reads as TGTGCCAGCAGTTACGGGGCACCAACTAATGAAAAACTGTTTTTT. The encoded protein is CASSYGAPTNEKLFF. The chain links TRBV6-6 to TRBJ1-4; weak D call: TRBD1 (5 bases). Germline CDR1 and CDR2: MNHNY and SVGAGI (reference sequence). V lost 2 bases and J lost 0, with 7 bases in between. The CDR3 covers 15 residues.

This clone came up a few times. The chain joins TRBV19 to TRBJ1-5; D gene uncertain. Germline loops: CDR1 LNHDA, CDR2 SQIVND (reference sequence). The V gene lost 7 bases and the J gene lost 7 bases, with 14 bases spanning the gap. CDR3 length equals 13 residues. This CDR3 reads CASNPTEAQPQHF. In nucleotides, the CDR3 is TGTGCCAGTAACCCCACCGAGGCCCAGCCCCAGCATTTT.

This chain joins TRBV27 and TRBJ2-4, with D maybe TRBD2 (5 bases). Trimming took 4 bases from V and 3 from J, leaving 19 bases between them. CDR1 is MNHEY and CDR2 is SMNVEV in the germline V gene (reference sequence). The CDR3 loop spans 17 amino acids. CDR3 region: CASSSIPPGLGKNIQYF. CDR3 coding DNA: TGTGCCAGCAGTTCAATTCCTCCGGGATTAGGCAAAAACATTCAGTACTTC.

This clone was seen a few times. The V gene is TRBV29-1, the J gene TRBJ1-1, with D unclear. V was shortened by 6 bases and J by 0 bases, with 11 bases between the two germline ends. The CDR3 sequence is 13 residues long. CDR1 is SQVTM, CDR2 ANQGSEA, per germline. CDR3 sequence (DNA): TGCAGCGTGGTCGGATACCTGAACACTGAAGCTTTCTTT. Residues: CSVVGYLNTEAFF. The full variable domain, in which reference TRBV29-1 and TRBJ1-1 provide the parts outside the CDR3, is SAVISQKPSRDICQRGTSLTIQCQVDSQVTMMFWYRQQPGQSLTLIATANQGSEATYESGFVIDKFPISRPNLTFSTLTVSNMSPEDSSIYLCSVVGYLNTEAFFGQGTRLTVV.

The V and J genes are TRBV19 and TRBJ1-5; TRBD1 aligns across 8 bases. CDR3 length equals 14 residues. CDR1 is LNHDA and CDR2 is SQIVND in the germline V gene (reference sequence). V was pared by 5 bases and J by 7 bases, with 7 bases of the junction left unmatched. The CDR3 nucleotides are TGTGCCAGTAGTTCGAGGACAGGGTCCCAGCCCCAGCATTTT. Amino acids: CASSSRTGSQPQHF.

This rearrangement joins TRBV28 to TRBJ2-7; TRBD1 aligns across 10 bases. The germline V gene encodes CDR1 MDHEN and CDR2 SYDVKM. The CDR3 loop spans 17 amino acids. V gave up 9 bases and J gave up 3 bases; unmatched junction bases: 17. CDR3 sequence (DNA): TGTGCCAGTAATCATAGACTGAAGACAGGGGGCCGCTACGAGCAGTACTTC. It translates to CASNHRLKTGGRYEQYF.